This passage covers 15 T cell receptor beta chains from one sample sequenced in a study of T cell repertoires in ileal Crohn's disease. Profiled with immunoSEQ multiplex PCR; TCRdb holds only in-frame clones, not every one. Found here are around 7,400 clones, approximately 80% of them singletons; the top ten hold around 4.5%. Sequenced input: ileal tissue. The origin of the receptors is an adult with Crohn's disease.

This chain uses TRBV5-6 with TRBJ2-5; D possibly corresponds to TRBD2 (5 bases). Per germline, CDR1 SGHDT and CDR2 YYEEEE. The CDR3 contains 13 residues. Trimming took off 0 bases at V and 4 bases at J, with 7 bases between the two ends. CDR3: CASSLARGETQYF. In DNA, the CDR3 is TGTGCCAGCAGCTTGGCTCGGGGAGAGACCCAGTACTTC. The full variable domain, its missing parts supplied by reference TRBV5-6 and TRBJ2-5, is DAGVTQSPTHLIKTRGQQVTLRCSPKSGHDTVSWYQQALGQGPQFIFQYYEEEERQRGNFPDRFSGHQFPNYSSELNVNALLLGDSALYLCASSLARGETQYFGPGTRLLVL.

The V gene is TRBV5-1, the J gene TRBJ1-4; D is perhaps TRBD1 (5 bases). Trimming removed 1 base at V and 5 bases at J, with 18 bases between. CDR3 length: 17 residues. Germline assignment: CDR1 SGHRS and CDR2 YFSETQ. CDR3 in amino acids: CASSLQLQGAGNEKLFF. Here the CDR3 DNA reads TGCGCCAGCAGCTTGCAACTTCAAGGGGCGGGGAATGAAAAACTGTTTTTT.

This clone has more than one count but fewer than ten. The chain uses TRBV28 and TRBJ2-7, with 10 bases fitting TRBD1. The junction had 11 bases not matched to a gene; V was cut back by 6 bases and J by 3 bases. The CDR3 has 16 amino acids. In germline, CDR1 is MDHEN, CDR2 SYDVKM. The CDR3 DNA reads TGTGCCAGCAGCCTACCTCCGGGACAGGGGTTCTACGAGCAGTACTTC. This codes for CASSLPPGQGFYEQYF. Full variable domain (remainder filled in from reference TRBV28 and TRBJ2-7): DVKVTQSSRYLVKRTGEKVFLECVQDMDHENMFWYRQDPGLGLRLIYFSYDVKMKEKGDIPEGYSVSREKKERFSLILESASTNQTSMYLCASSLPPGQGFYEQYFGPGTRLTVT.

This clone was observed a handful of times. The rearrangement joins TRBV19 to TRBJ2-1, with 11 bases fitting TRBD2. V lost 2 bases to trimming and J lost 7 bases; unmatched junction nucleotides: 4. This CDR3 contains 15 residues. Germline V gene sequence: CDR1 LNHDA, CDR2 SQIVND (reference sequence). This chain's CDR3 is CASSIRLAGTNEQFF. The CDR3 coding sequence is TGTGCCAGTAGTATAAGACTAGCGGGAACGAATGAGCAGTTCTTC. The full variable domain, with the rest looked up from reference TRBV19 and TRBJ2-1, is DGGITQSPKYLFRKEGQNVTLSCEQNLNHDAMYWYRQDPGQGLRLIYYSQIVNDFQKGDIAEGYSVSREKKESFPLTVTSAQKNPTAFYLCASSIRLAGTNEQFFGPGTRLTVL.

The chain joins TRBV18 to TRBJ2-7; 7 positions match TRBD1. CDR1 and CDR2 (germline): KGHSH, LQKENI. This CDR3 has 14 residues. Trimming removed 6 bases from V and 0 bases from J; junction bases left unmatched: 5. This chain's CDR3 is CASSPWDSSYEQYF. Here the CDR3 DNA reads TGTGCCAGCTCTCCGTGGGACAGCTCCTACGAGCAGTACTTC. The variable domain in full, with the rest retrieved from reference TRBV18 and TRBJ2-7, is NAGVMQNPRHLVRRRGQEARLRCSPMKGHSHVYWYRQLPEEGLKFMVYLQKENIIDESGMPKERFSAEFPKEGPSILRIQQVVRGDSAAYFCASSPWDSSYEQYFGPGTRLTVT.

This clone was seen a single time. The genes are TRBV9 and TRBJ1-2, with D hard to call. V lost 0 bases and J 8 bases, leaving 11 bases between the germline ends. CDR3 length: 13 amino acids. Germline V gives CDR1 SGDLS, CDR2 YYNGEE. CDR3 residues: CASSVGEERGYTF. CDR3 bases: TGTGCCAGCAGCGTAGGGGAGGAAAGGGGCTACACCTTC.

This rearrangement joins TRBV7-8 to TRBJ1-1; no clear D. Germline V lookup: CDR1 SGHVS, CDR2 FQNEAQ. Trimming pared 1 base from V and 0 bases from J, leaving 12 bases between. This CDR3 is built from 16 residues. The CDR3: CASSLGGPGMNTEAFF. CDR3 DNA sequence: TGTGCCAGCAGCTTAGGCGGGCCGGGGATGAACACTGAAGCTTTCTTT.

V usage is TRBV5-1 and J usage is TRBJ1-6; the D gene is possibly TRBD1 (6 bases). Trimming stripped 3 bases from V and 7 bases from J, with 14 bases between. The CDR3 consists of 15 residues. Per the germline V gene, CDR1 is SGHRS and CDR2 is YFSETQ. The CDR3 region is CASSSYRESNSPLHF. CDR3 nucleotide sequence: TGCGCCAGCAGCTCCTACAGGGAATCGAATTCACCCCTCCACTTT.

The chain employs TRBV11-3 and TRBJ1-1; unclear D gene. In germline, CDR1 is SGHNT, CDR2 YENEEA. Trimming pared 5 bases from V and 5 bases from J, leaving 15 bases between. CDR3 length: 14 residues. The CDR3 bases are TGTGCCAGCAGCCATCCCGGAGTCGAGACTGAAGCTTTCTTT. As protein: CASSHPGVETEAFF.

The rearrangement links TRBV5-1 to TRBJ2-7, with TRBD2 identical over 8 bases. CDR3 length equals 13 residues. Trimming at V came to 4 bases and at J to 2 bases, leaving 2 bases not matched to a gene. Germline V gives CDR1 SGHRS, CDR2 YFSETQ. CDR3 DNA sequence: TGCGCCAGCAGCGTGGGACTAGCCTACGAGCAGTACTTC. Amino acid sequence: CASSVGLAYEQYF.

The V call is TRBV29-1, the J call TRBJ1-2, with 9 bases identical to TRBD1. CDR1 SQVTM and CDR2 ANQGSEA come from the germline V gene. This CDR3 contains 12 residues. V was pared by 6 bases and J by 5 bases, with 4 bases of the junction left unmatched. In DNA form, the CDR3 reads TGCAGCGTGTCCGGGACAGGGTATGGCTACACCTTC. It encodes CSVSGTGYGYTF. The full variable domain, with the rest looked up from reference TRBV29-1 and TRBJ1-2, is SAVISQKPSRDICQRGTSLTIQCQVDSQVTMMFWYRQQPGQSLTLIATANQGSEATYESGFVIDKFPISRPNLTFSTLTVSNMSPEDSSIYLCSVSGTGYGYTFGSGTRLTVV.

The gene calls are TRBV5-8 and TRBJ2-3; 7 bases are a match to TRBD2. CDR3 size: 16 residues. Germline values: CDR1 SGHTS, CDR2 YDEGEE. Trimming removed 2 bases from V and 2 bases from J; junction bases left unmatched: 8. The CDR3 here is CASSFRGSGITDTQYF. CDR3 bases: TGTGCCAGCAGCTTCCGCGGGAGTGGAATCACAGATACGCAGTATTTT.

The CDR3 protein is CASSPGVVDTQYF. As DNA, the CDR3 is TGTGCCAGCTCACCCGGAGTTGTAGATACGCAGTATTTT. This chain connects TRBV18 to TRBJ2-3; D gene unclear. The germline CDR1 and CDR2 sequences are KGHSH and LQKENI. The CDR3 runs 13 residues. Deletions cut 3 bases from V and 5 bases from J, with 9 bases between.

This clone was found once. V and J are TRBV2 and TRBJ1-1, with 9 bases that match TRBD1. This CDR3 comprises 15 residues. Unmatched junction bases numbered 4, after V lost 0 bases and J lost 5 bases. Germline values: CDR1 SNHLY, CDR2 FYNNEI. The CDR3 DNA is TGTGCCAGCAGTGAAGCCGGGACAGGGAGGACTGAAGCTTTCTTT. Amino acids: CASSEAGTGRTEAFF.

The chain employs TRBV29-1 and TRBJ2-6; D may be TRBD1 (6 bases). Germline lookup yields CDR1 SQVTM and CDR2 ANQGSEA. This CDR3 comprises 13 residues. The CDR3 loop reads CGGRDSGANVLTF. DNA for the CDR3: TGCGGGGGCCGCGACTCTGGGGCCAACGTCCTGACTTTC.